This T cell receptor beta chain was sequenced in a study of vaccination effects on CD4 cells after COVID-19. Findings and caveats of the study: A shortage of convalescent patients and an absence of early post-infection timepoints characterized the study. Infection-derived and vaccine-derived clones contracted markedly late after vaccination.

Comments on this clone: The antigen is not known.

Antigen-specific CD4+ T cells were expanded with viral peptide pools in the ViraFEST assay before sequencing. Following 10 days of culture, CD4+ T cells were isolated. None of the vaccinated had previously contracted SARS-CoV-2, and their nucleocapsid antibodies tested negative. Each well held 2 million to 2.5 million PBMC cultured with roughly 9.7 ug/ml peptides and about 9.7 IU/ml IL-2. Days 3 and 7 were when half the medium was replaced with IL-2 medium. Germline V CDR1 and CDR2: SGHNT, YYREEE (reference sequence). The CDR3 loop spans 15 amino acids. Trimming left V 1 base short and J 7 bases short, with 15 bases between. Here immunoSEQ multiplex PCR was the method, and the copy in TCRdb shows in-frame clones only, minus some. The sample has tens of thousands of clones, around 67% seen once.

The source is a human donor who received a COVID-19 vaccine. V usage is TRBV5-4 and J usage is TRBJ2-1, with D maybe TRBD2 (6 bases). The material was CD4+ T cells from PBMCs cultured with SARS-CoV-2 spike peptides, obtained before COVID-19 vaccination. Here the CDR3 DNA reads TGTGCCAGCAGCTTGAGGGGCGGGATTGCAAATGAGCAGTTCTTC. This encodes CASSLRGGIANEQFF.